Detailed here is one TCR beta chain. The specificity of this receptor is unknown. Nothing much larger sits one base from this clone, and base qualities are not available. This sample was taken from a study of T-cell reconstitution after alpha-beta-depleted transplantation in children (dated by TCRdb to 2016 to 2018). Some background on the complete study: Using TCR repertoire profiling, the study followed T-cell immune reconstitution in a quantitative way in children after TCRalphabeta/CD19-depleted allogeneic hematopoietic cell transplantation.

Receptor libraries were prepared by PCR. Data came from an Illumina HiSeq 2500. TCR libraries were prepared with molecular barcoding, using unique molecular identifiers to normalize TCRbeta repertoire quantification. Using fastp at Q25 and MiXCR, TCRdb reprocessed the public reads and kept productive beta chains. Each entry merges the rows of one CDR3 protein and shows their most common DNA and genes. The sample table holds 380,000 or so distinct CDR3 sequences, of which roughly 14% were seen once. In total, the top ten clones hold over 3.5% of the sample. V is shortened by 2 bases, J by 4 bases, and the region joining them spans 14 bases. From the cysteine up to the phenylalanine, the CDR3 has a length of 15 residues. The entry retains the CDR3 DNA only, 45 bases that are in frame from base 1.

The sample in question was PBMCs, obtained from the stem cell graft. The origin of this receptor is a human donor who donated a stem cell graft to a child with Fanconi anemia. Here the chain combines TRBV12-3 or TRBV12-4 and TRBJ1-2, with the D gene uncertain. Here the CDR3 is given as CASSLMRGGGYGYTF. At the DNA level, the sequence is TGTGCCAGCAGTTTAATGCGGGGAGGAGGCTATGGCTACACCTTC.